The text below deals with one TCR beta chain. The data were obtained in a study of T cell responses to AZD1222 COVID-19 vaccine. Here immunoSEQ multiplex PCR was the method, and the copy in TCRdb shows in-frame clones only, minus some. The sample holds 83,000 or so clones, approximately 90% seen once. The CDR3 loop spans 13 amino acids. The germline V gene has CDR1 SEHNR and CDR2 FQNEAQ (reference sequence). Trimming cost V 5 bases and J 12 bases, with 14 bases left between them. This sequence was found in an adult who received the AZD1222 COVID-19 vaccine. This material consisted of peripheral blood, taken 28 days after the second AZD1222 dose. J is TRBJ1-6 and V is TRBV7-9; tentatively, D is TRBD1 (5 bases). CDR3 nucleotides: TGTGCCAGCAGCCAAGGGGCGCTGGTACCCCTCCACTTT. The encoded protein is CASSQGALVPLHF.